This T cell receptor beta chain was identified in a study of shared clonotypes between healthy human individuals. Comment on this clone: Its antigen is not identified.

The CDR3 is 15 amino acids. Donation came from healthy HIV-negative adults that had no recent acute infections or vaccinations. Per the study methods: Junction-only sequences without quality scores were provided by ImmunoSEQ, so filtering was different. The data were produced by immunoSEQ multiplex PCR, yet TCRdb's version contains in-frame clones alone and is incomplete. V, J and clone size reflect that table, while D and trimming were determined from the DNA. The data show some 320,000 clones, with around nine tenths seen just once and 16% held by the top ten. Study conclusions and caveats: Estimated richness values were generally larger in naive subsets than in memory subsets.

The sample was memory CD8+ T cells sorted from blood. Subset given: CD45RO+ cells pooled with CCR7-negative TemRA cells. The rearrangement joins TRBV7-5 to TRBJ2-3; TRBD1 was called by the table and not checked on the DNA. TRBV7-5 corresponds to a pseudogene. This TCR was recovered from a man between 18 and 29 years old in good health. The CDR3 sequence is CASSLNRGPSDTQYF. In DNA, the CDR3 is TGTGCCAGCAGCTTAAACAGGGGGCCGTCAGATACGCAGTATTTT.